The rows below give T cell receptor beta chains drawn from one sample of a study of OX40 agonist ivuxolimab in advanced cancers. Only in-frame clones appear in the TCRdb table, and some are missing; sequencing was by immunoSEQ multiplex PCR. In the table there are about 14,000 clones, about three quarters of which are singletons. Here the sequenced sample was CD4+ or CD8+ T cells sorted from blood, taken in a trial of the OX40 agonist ivuxolimab. The receptors originated from an adult with an advanced solid tumor such as melanoma, head and neck, liver or kidney cancer. Both conserved end residues are part of each CDR3. D genes are given only for firm matches. The listing skips clone size in some rows; elsewhere it reads once, few, many or a size class.

NA	TRBJ1-5	TRBV28	NA	CASSPVFSNQPQHF	TGTGCCAGCAGTCCCGTATTTAGCAATCAGCCCCAGCATTTT
NA	TRBJ1-2	TRBV19	NA	CASSIVDSTYGYTF	TGCGCCAGTAGTATAGTGGACAGCACCTATGGCTACACCTTC
NA	TRBJ1-5	TRBV5-6	NA	CASSLAGGGQPQHF	TGTGCCAGCAGCTTGGCCGGGGGGGGCCAACCCCAGCATTTT
few	TRBJ2-5	TRBV5-1	NA	CASSDPYHRETQYF	TGCGCCAGCAGCGACCCCTACCACAGGGAGACCCAGTACTTC
NA	TRBJ2-6	TRBV6-5	TRBD1	CASSQGVSGANVLTF	TGTGCCAGCAGTCAGGGGGTCTCTGGGGCCAACGTCCTGACTTTC
NA	TRBJ1-2	TRBV6-5	NA	CASSYGGGNYGYTF	TGTGCCAGCAGTTACGGGGGCGGCAACTATGGCTACACCTTC
NA	TRBJ2-1	TRBV4-2	TRBD2	CASSSELLAGGSLDEQFF	TGTGCCAGCAGCTCGGAGTTACTAGCGGGAGGTTCTTTGGATGAGCAGTTCTTC
NA	TRBJ1-1	TRBV7-9	NA	CASSFLAQGTEAFF	TGTGCCAGCAGCTTCTTAGCTCAGGGAACTGAAGCTTTCTTT
NA	TRBJ2-1	TRBV9	NA	CASSVGVAVYNEQFF	TGTGCCAGCAGCGTAGGTGTAGCGGTATACAATGAGCAGTTCTTC
NA	TRBJ1-6	TRBV27	NA	CASSGRGGSPLHF	TGTGCCAGCAGCGGAAGGGGGGGTTCACCCCTCCACTTT
NA	TRBJ2-5	TRBV7-9	NA	CASSFTKETQYF	TGTGCCAGCAGCTTCACTAAAGAGACCCAGTACTTC
NA	TRBJ1-6	TRBV6-1	TRBD1	CASKGTGDSPLHF	TGTGCCAGCAAAGGAACAGGGGATTCACCCCTCCACTTT
NA	TRBJ2-7	TRBV7-9	TRBD1	CASSLVGTAIYEQYF	TGTGCCAGCAGCTTAGTGGGGACAGCAATCTACGAGCAGTACTTC
NA	TRBJ2-1	TRBV7-6	NA	CASSISGNSYNEQFF	TGTGCCAGCAGCATCTCCGGGAACTCCTACAATGAGCAGTTCTTC
NA	TRBJ2-2	TRBV18	NA	CASSPQGSTGELFF	TGTGCCAGCTCACCACAGGGCAGCACCGGGGAGCTGTTTTTT
NA	TRBJ2-6	TRBV7-9	TRBD2	CASSLSALAGASGANVLTF	TGTGCCAGCAGCTTATCGGCCCTAGCGGGGGCCTCTGGGGCCAACGTCCTGACTTTC
few	TRBJ1-3	TRBV7-3	NA	CASSSQGPNTIYF	TGTGCCAGCAGCTCACAGGGACCGAACACCATATATTTT
NA	TRBJ1-1	TRBV5-6	NA	CASSTRSSRYMNTEAFF	TGTGCCAGCAGCACACGGTCGAGTAGATACATGAACACTGAAGCTTTCTTT
NA	TRBJ1-1	TRBV14	TRBD1	CASSQRQGLNTEAFF	TGTGCCAGCAGCCAGCGACAGGGCCTGAACACTGAAGCTTTCTTT
NA	TRBJ1-5	TRBV7-9	NA	CASSLGEGPNQPQHF	TGTGCCAGCAGCTTAGGGGAGGGGCCCAATCAGCCCCAGCATTTT
NA	TRBJ2-7	TRBV6-1	TRBD2	CASSETSGDSSYEQYF	TGTGCCAGCAGTGAGACTAGCGGGGACAGCTCCTACGAGCAGTACTTC
NA	TRBJ1-2	TRBV19	NA	CASSIRASGYGYTF	TGTGCCAGTAGTATTCGGGCTTCGGGCTATGGCTACACCTTC
NA	TRBJ2-2	TRBV4-1	NA	CASSQDGHQTNTGELFF	TGCGCCAGCAGCCAAGACGGTCATCAGACGAACACCGGGGAGCTGTTTTTT
NA	TRBJ2-1	TRBV6-5	TRBD2	CASSWTSGNEQFF	TGTGCCAGCAGTTGGACTAGCGGCAATGAGCAGTTCTTC
NA	TRBJ2-7	TRBV7-9	NA	CASTGRREYEQYF	TGTGCCAGCACAGGACGCCGAGAGTACGAGCAGTACTTC
NA	TRBJ2-7	TRBV4-1	NA	CASSHTGSPYEQYF	TGCGCCAGCAGCCACACCGGATCCCCCTACGAGCAGTACTTC
few	TRBJ2-7	TRBV11-2	TRBD2	CASIRSGSDEQYF	TGTGCCAGCATCCGAAGCGGGAGCGACGAGCAGTACTTC
NA	TRBJ2-5	TRBV7-6	TRBD2	CASSTFGRERGETQYF	TGTGCCAGCAGCACCTTCGGCCGGGAGCGGGGAGAGACCCAGTACTTC
few	TRBJ2-1	TRBV19	NA	CASSIGINEQFF	TGTGCCAGTAGTATAGGAATAAATGAGCAGTTCTTC